The 12 T cell receptor beta chains below come from one sample, sequenced in a study of response to subunit inactivated influenza vaccine. Using its own MiXCR run on the RT-PCR reads, TCRdb lists one record per CDR3 protein. Here the sample spans approximately 680,000 distinct CDR3 sequences, around a sixth being singletons. The source was PBMCs from blood, collected about 11 days after vaccination. These receptors originate from a man in his fifties who received an inactivated influenza vaccine.

This clonotype was found many times. The chain joins TRBV20-1 to TRBJ1-2; a possible D gene is TRBD1 (6 bases). The germline CDR1 and CDR2 sequences are DFQATT and SNEGSKA (reference sequence). V dropped 6 bases and J dropped 4 bases, with 18 bases sitting between them. CDR3 length: 14 residues. In DNA form, the CDR3 reads TGCAGTGCCCCCCGGGGGGGGGCCGGCTATGGCTACACCTTC. Amino acids: CSAPRGGAGYGYTF.

The table lists this clonotype with a few counts. V gene TRBV6-1 combines with J gene TRBJ1-5, with D possibly matching TRBD1 (5 bases). Germline V CDR1 and CDR2: MNHNS, SASEGT. Trimming removed 6 bases at V and 6 bases at J, with 18 bases between. The CDR3 runs to 15 residues. The CDR3 coding sequence is TGTGCCAGCAGCTGGGAAGGGGCGATTTCTCAGCCCCAGCATTTT. As protein: CASSWEGAISQPQHF.

The genes are TRBV6-2 or TRBV6-3 and TRBJ1-1; weak D call: TRBD1 (6 bases). Germline V gene lookup returns CDR1 MNHEY and CDR2 SVGEGT. This CDR3 has 18 residues. Trimming stripped 5 bases from V and 4 bases from J, with 26 bases between. Here the CDR3 reads CASSKLPPRSGASTEAFF. CDR3 DNA: TGTGCCAGCAGTAAACTACCCCCGCGATCAGGGGCCTCCACTGAAGCTTTCTTT.

The chain couples TRBV7-9 to TRBJ2-7; D unresolved. Germline assignment: CDR1 SEHNR and CDR2 FQNEAQ (reference sequence). The CDR3 totals 12 residues. The ends were cut back, 5 bases at V and 2 bases at J, with 7 bases in the middle. This chain's CDR3 is CASSIRPYEQYF. CDR3 coding DNA: TGTGCCAGCAGCATCCGCCCCTACGAGCAGTACTTC.

This clonotype appeared many times. The CDR3 DNA sequence: TGCGCCAGCAGCTTGGACAGCTTTAATGAAAAACTGTTTTTT. Its protein is CASSLDSFNEKLFF. The chain has TRBV5-1 and TRBJ1-4, with no clear D. The CDR3 covers 14 residues. The germline V gene has CDR1 SGHRS and CDR2 YFSETQ. V was clipped by 0 bases and J by 4 bases, with 7 bases between them.

This clonotype has more than one count but fewer than ten. The genes are TRBV29-1 and TRBJ2-3, with D perhaps TRBD2 (6 bases). V gave up 4 bases and J gave up 3 bases, with 20 bases separating them. Germline CDR1 and CDR2: SQVTM and ANQGSEA. This CDR3 contains 16 residues. DNA for the CDR3: TGCAGCGTTGCCTGGGCGTGGAGGGTAACGACAGATACGCAGTATTTT. Protein sequence: CSVAWAWRVTTDTQYF.

This clonotype was observed a few times. The genes are TRBV27 and TRBJ1-5; 7 bases fit TRBD1. The V gene's germline CDR1 is MNHEY and CDR2 SMNVEV (reference sequence). V lost 6 bases to trimming and J lost 6 bases; unmatched junction nucleotides: 14. CDR3 length: 16 amino acids. CDR3 sequence reads: CASSPWQGEMVQPQHF. CDR3 sequence (DNA): TGTGCCAGCAGCCCGTGGCAGGGGGAGATGGTTCAGCCCCAGCATTTT.

In this sample, this clonotype turned up a few times. This chain uses TRBV7-3 with TRBJ2-1, with 10 positions matching TRBD2. Trimming removed 1 base from V and 2 bases from J; junction bases left unmatched: 5. The CDR3 spans 17 residues. The germline V gene has CDR1 SGHTA and CDR2 FQGTGA. The CDR3, as DNA: TGTGCCAGCAGCTTAATAGGACTAGCGGATCCCTACAATGAGCAGTTCTTC. It yields the protein CASSLIGLADPYNEQFF.

This clonotype was counted many times. The chain combines TRBV5-1 with TRBJ2-7; D is undetermined. Between the trimmed V and J ends, which lost 0 bases and 2 bases, there was a span of 15 bases. CDR3 length: 16 residues. Germline V CDR1 and CDR2: SGHRS, YFSETQ. The CDR3 DNA reads as TGCGCCAGCAGCTTGGTTGGGAAACCTTTACCCTACGAGCAGTACTTC. Translation: CASSLVGKPLPYEQYF.

This clonotype was counted only a few times. V gene TRBV5-6 combines with J gene TRBJ1-3; tentative D call: TRBD1 (6 bases). Trimming removed 0 bases at V and 4 bases at J, with 14 bases between. This CDR3 region has 16 residues. Looked up from germline, CDR1 is SGHDT and CDR2 is YYEEEE. The CDR3 reads CASSLVLTGPGNTIYF. Written as DNA, the CDR3 is TGTGCCAGCAGCTTGGTCCTAACAGGGCCCGGAAACACCATATATTTT.

This clonotype occurred a few times. This chain links TRBV20-1 with TRBJ2-5, with 7 bases fitting TRBD1. CDR1 and CDR2 (germline): DFQATT, SNEGSKA (reference sequence). This CDR3 has 12 residues. After removal of 8 bases from V and 5 bases from J, the junction contained 8 bases not matched to a gene. CDR3 DNA: TGCAGTAGTCGCCAGGGGGAGGAGACCCAGTACTTC. Amino acid sequence: CSSRQGEETQYF.

The V gene is TRBV7-9, the J gene TRBJ2-7; D unresolved. The CDR3 covers 15 residues. CDR1 and CDR2 (germline): SEHNR, FQNEAQ (reference sequence). V lost 3 bases and J 3 bases, leaving 15 bases between the germline ends. The CDR3 reads CASSFSAGGDYEQYF. In DNA form, the CDR3 reads TGTGCCAGCAGCTTTTCGGCAGGTGGGGACTACGAGCAGTACTTC.